This T cell receptor beta chain was identified in a study of blood T cell repertoires in COVID-19. As handled by the study authors: Using reference gene primer amplification, nucleated cell counts were estimated. Data came from immunoSEQ multiplex PCR; TCRdb stores just in-frame clones and leaves some out. That table furnishes V, J and clone size, whereas the DNA furnished D and trimming. The sample lists under 200,000 clones, roughly 84% occurring once. CDR3 size: 16 residues. V dropped 2 bases and J dropped 5; count of bases not matched to a gene: 7. Germline values: CDR1 SGHAT, CDR2 FQNNGV. The source is a human donor in a cohort sampled during active COVID-19. The chain joins TRBV11-2 to TRBJ2-7; 12 bases match TRBD1. Specimen: peripheral blood. For the CDR3, the DNA is TGTGCCAGCAGCTTAACGGGACAGGGGGCATGGGACGAGCAGTACTTC. Translating gives CASSLTGQGAWDEQYF. Full variable domain (outside the CDR3, taken from reference TRBV11-2 and TRBJ2-7): EAGVAQSPRYKIIEKRQSVAFWCNPISGHATLYWYQQILGQGPKLLIQFQNNGVVDDSQLPKDRFSAERLKGVDSTLKIQPAKLEDSAVYLCASSLTGQGAWDEQYFGPGTRLTVT.